This T cell receptor beta chain was found in a study of T cell responses to AZD1222 COVID-19 vaccine (dated by TCRdb to the early 2020s). In terms of the full investigation: AZD1222 recipients whose second dose came at about 4 weeks and those whose second dose came at about 12 weeks were combined into one group, since spike-specific TCR depth and breadth did not differ between the two schedules. A total of 230 to 250 trial participants underwent TCR sequencing, of whom about 200 had received two doses of AZD1222 and roughly 26 had received two doses of the MenACWY control vaccine. Trial participants were enrolled into age subgroups of 18-55, 56-69 and 70-plus years, which contained approximately 150, 28 and 58 TCR-sequenced participants, respectively. General conclusions and limits of the study: Reportedly, almost half of the unique spike-specific TCRs recognized epitopes lying outside the regions that are mutated in the B.1.351 and B.1.1.7 variants. After two AZD1222 doses, both the breadth and the depth of spike-specific TCRs were significantly higher than at day 0 and than in MenACWY recipients. Because no day 14 peak-response samples were available, the repertoires could be characterized only after the peak T cell response. Conclusions about previously exposed vaccinees are limited, since just 5 or 6 AZD1222 recipients were seropositive for SARS-CoV-2 at baseline. In the small 56-69-year group, the increase in depth fell short of significance, most likely because of low power. Participants were mostly white British, with more females than males. The authors suggested clonal diversity may have been underestimated. Vaccine-associated CD4 TCRs spanned the whole spike protein, with dominant responses in regions 160-218 and 743-854.

The CDR3 regions of human TCRbeta chains were analyzed by immunosequencing. Regarding the original processing steps: TCRs in the repertoires were compared against a reference library of SARS-CoV-2-specific TCRs that had been generated with the MIRA antigen-specificity platform. Breadth was defined as the fraction of unique TCRs that were SARS-CoV-2-associated. Depth was defined as the fraction of total T cells that were SARS-CoV-2-associated. Using the MIRA data, every spike-specific TCR was mapped to the spike region that the TCR reacted to and assigned to either a CD4 or a CD8 class. Log10-transformed breadth and depth values were compared by one-way ANOVA with Sidak's multiple comparisons tests. Not all clones reach the TCRdb copy of this immuneACCESS table, which keeps in-frame sequences only. Checked studies attribute under half of the gap to unresolved V genes and leave the rest unexplained. The V and J calls and clone size are taken from that table; D and trimming were inferred from the DNA. In all, the sample holds more than 80,000 clones, and 85% to 90% of those were seen once. Over 4.5% of the sample is held by the ten biggest clonotypes.

This sample's time point label indicates: baseline before first vaccination. The vaccinee samples were drawn from two UK trials, COV001 and COV002, one of which was a single-blind randomized controlled phase 2/3 trial testing AZD1222 (ChAdOx1 nCoV-19) in healthy adults. For TCRbeta chain sequencing, PBMC samples were collected from trial participants at day 0 and at day 28 after the second dose. The CDR3 measures 14 amino acids from cysteine to phenylalanine. CDR3 DNA is the only sequence kept; it has 42 bases, read in frame from the first base. The junction shows trimming of 2 bases on V and 2 bases on J, plus 9 bases between the germline ends. The germline V gene provides CDR1 MNHEY and CDR2 SVGAGI. For this clone: The antigen this receptor binds is unknown. Base qualities are missing; no much larger clone stands one base away.

The receptor comes from an adult in good health. The sequence is built from TRBV6-5 and TRBJ1-1; TRBD1 is a weak D gene call, 5 bases matching. The source material was peripheral blood, sampled on day 0 of AZD1222 vaccination. The CDR3 protein sequence reads: CASSYGGVNTEAFF. In nucleotides, the sequence is TGTGCCAGCAGTTACGGGGGGGTCAACACTGAAGCTTTCTTT.